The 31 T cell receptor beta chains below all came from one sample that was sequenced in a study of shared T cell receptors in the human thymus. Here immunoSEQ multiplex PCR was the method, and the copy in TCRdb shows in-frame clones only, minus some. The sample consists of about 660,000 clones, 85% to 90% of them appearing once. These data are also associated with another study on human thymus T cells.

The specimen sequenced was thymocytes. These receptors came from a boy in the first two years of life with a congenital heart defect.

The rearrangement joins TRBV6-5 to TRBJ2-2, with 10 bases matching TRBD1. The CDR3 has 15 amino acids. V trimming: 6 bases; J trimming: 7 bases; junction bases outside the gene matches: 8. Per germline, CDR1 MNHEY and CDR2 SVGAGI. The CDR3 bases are TGTGCCAGCAGACCTCGGACAGGGGGGGTCGGGGAGCTGTTTTTT. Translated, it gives CASRPRTGGVGELFF.

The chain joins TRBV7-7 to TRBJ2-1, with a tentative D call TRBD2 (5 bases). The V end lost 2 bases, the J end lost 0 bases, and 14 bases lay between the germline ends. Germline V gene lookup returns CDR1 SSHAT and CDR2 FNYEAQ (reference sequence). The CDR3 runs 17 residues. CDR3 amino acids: CASSLRAGKSSYNEQFF. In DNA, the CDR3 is TGTGCCAGCAGCTTACGGGCGGGTAAGAGCTCCTACAATGAGCAGTTCTTC.

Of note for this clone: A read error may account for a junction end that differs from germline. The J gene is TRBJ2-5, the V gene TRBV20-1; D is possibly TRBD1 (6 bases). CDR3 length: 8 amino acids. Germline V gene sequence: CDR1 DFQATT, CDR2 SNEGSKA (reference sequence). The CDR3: CSAPKGDF. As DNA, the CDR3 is TGCAGTGCTCCTAAGGGGGACTTC.

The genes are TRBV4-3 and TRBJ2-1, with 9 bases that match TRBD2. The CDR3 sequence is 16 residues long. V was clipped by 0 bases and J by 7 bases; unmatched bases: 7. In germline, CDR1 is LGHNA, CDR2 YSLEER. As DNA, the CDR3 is TGCGCCAGCAGCCAAGATCACGGCGGGAGGGGGAATGAGCAGTTCTTC. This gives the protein CASSQDHGGRGNEQFF.

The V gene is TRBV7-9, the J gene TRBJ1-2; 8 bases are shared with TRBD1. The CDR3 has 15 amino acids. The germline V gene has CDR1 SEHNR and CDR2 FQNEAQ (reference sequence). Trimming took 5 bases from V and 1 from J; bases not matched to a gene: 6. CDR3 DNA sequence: TGTGCCAGCAGCGTAAAAGGACAGGGTAACTATGGCTACACCTTC. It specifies CASSVKGQGNYGYTF.

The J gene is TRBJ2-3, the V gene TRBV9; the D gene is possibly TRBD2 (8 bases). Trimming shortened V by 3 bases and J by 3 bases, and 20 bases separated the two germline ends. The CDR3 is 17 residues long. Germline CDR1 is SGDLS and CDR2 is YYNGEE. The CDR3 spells CASSGRTSRGGTDTQYF. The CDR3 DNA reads TGTGCCAGCAGCGGTCGGACTAGCAGGGGGGGGACAGATACGCAGTATTTT.

CDR3 amino acids: CASSPGGGTRAYEQYF. The CDR3 DNA is TGTGCCAGCAGCCCAGGGGGGGGGACTAGGGCCTACGAGCAGTACTTC. The chain links TRBV11-2 to TRBJ2-7; a possible D gene is TRBD2 (8 bases). The CDR3 contains 16 residues. Germline CDR1 SGHAT, CDR2 FQNNGV. V lost 5 bases and J lost 2, with 19 bases in between.

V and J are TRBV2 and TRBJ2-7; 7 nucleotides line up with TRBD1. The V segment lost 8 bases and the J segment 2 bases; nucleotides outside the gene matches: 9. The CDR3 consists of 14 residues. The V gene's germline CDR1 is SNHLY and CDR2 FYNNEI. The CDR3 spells CASLGTAPAYEQYF. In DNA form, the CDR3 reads TGTGCCAGCCTGGGGACAGCGCCAGCCTACGAGCAGTACTTC.

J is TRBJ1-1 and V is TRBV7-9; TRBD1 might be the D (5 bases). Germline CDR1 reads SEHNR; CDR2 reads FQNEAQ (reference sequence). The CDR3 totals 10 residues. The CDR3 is CVAEGTEAFF. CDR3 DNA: TGTGTCGCGGAGGGGACTGAAGCTTTCTTT.

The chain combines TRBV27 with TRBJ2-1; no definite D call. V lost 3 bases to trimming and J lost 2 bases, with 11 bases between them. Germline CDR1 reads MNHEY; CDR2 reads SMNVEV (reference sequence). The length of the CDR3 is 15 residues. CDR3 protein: CASSFKPAPYNEQFF. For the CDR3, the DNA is TGTGCCAGCAGTTTTAAGCCCGCCCCCTACAATGAGCAGTTCTTC.

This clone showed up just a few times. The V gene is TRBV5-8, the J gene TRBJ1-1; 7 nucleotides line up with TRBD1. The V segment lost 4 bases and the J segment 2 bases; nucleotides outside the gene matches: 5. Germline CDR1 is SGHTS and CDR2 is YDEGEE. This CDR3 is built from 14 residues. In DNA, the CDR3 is TGTGCCAGCAGCAACGGGACAGCAAACACTGAAGCTTTCTTT. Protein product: CASSNGTANTEAFF.

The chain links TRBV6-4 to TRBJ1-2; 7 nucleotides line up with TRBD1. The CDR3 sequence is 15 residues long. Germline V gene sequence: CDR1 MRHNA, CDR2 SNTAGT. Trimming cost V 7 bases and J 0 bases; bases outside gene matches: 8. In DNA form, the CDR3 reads TGTGCCAGCAAGCTCAGGGACAGTTCTAACTATGGCTACACCTTC. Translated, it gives CASKLRDSSNYGYTF.

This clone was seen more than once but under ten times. The CDR3 DNA reads TGTGCCAGCAATCAACCCCGGGACAGTGACACCGGGGAGCTGTTTTTT. This gives the protein CASNQPRDSDTGELFF. The chain combines TRBV28 with TRBJ2-2; 7 bases agree with TRBD1. The CDR3 spans 16 residues. The ends lost 7 bases at V and 3 bases at J; junction bases unmatched: 11. Germline values: CDR1 MDHEN, CDR2 SYDVKM.

In nucleotides, the CDR3 is TGTGCCAGTAGTGGGGACAGGAGCTCCTACGAGCAGTACTTC. Translation: CASSGDRSSYEQYF. The V and J genes are TRBV19 and TRBJ2-7, with 8 bases identical to TRBD1. CDR3 length equals 14 residues. Germline V gene sequence: CDR1 LNHDA, CDR2 SQIVND (reference sequence). Trimming at V came to 5 bases and at J to 0 bases, leaving 3 bases not matched to a gene.

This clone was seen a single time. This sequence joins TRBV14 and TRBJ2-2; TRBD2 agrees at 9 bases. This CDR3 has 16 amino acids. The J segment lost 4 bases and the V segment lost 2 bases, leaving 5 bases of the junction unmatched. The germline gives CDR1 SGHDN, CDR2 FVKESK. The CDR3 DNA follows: TGTGCCAGCAGCCAATCTAGCGGGACGGGCACCGGGGAGCTGTTTTTT. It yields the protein CASSQSSGTGTGELFF.

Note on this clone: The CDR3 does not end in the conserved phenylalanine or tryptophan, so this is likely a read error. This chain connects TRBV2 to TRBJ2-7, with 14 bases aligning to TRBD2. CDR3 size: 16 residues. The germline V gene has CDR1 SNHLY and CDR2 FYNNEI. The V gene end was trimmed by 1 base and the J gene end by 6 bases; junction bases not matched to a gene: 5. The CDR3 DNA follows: TGTGCCAGCAGTGAAGGGACTAGCGGGAGGAGGGGCGAGCAGTACCTC. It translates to CASSEGTSGRRGEQYL.

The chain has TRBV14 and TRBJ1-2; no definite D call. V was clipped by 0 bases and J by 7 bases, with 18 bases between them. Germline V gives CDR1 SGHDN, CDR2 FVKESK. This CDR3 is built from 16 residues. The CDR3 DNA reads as TGTGCCAGCAGCCAAGAGGCGGGCCCCCGTTGGAGTGGCTACACCTTC. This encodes CASSQEAGPRWSGYTF.

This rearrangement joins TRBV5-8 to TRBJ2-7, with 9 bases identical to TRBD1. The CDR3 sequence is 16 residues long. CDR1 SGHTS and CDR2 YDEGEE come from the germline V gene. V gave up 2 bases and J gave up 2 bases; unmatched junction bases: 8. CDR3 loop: CASSFEQGANTYEQYF. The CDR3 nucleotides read TGTGCCAGCAGCTTCGAACAGGGGGCTAACACCTACGAGCAGTACTTC.

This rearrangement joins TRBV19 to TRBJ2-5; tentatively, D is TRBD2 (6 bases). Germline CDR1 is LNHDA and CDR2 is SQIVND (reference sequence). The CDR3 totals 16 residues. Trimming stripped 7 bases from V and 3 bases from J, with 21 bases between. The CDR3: CASTGDHRGPKETQYF. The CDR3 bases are TGTGCCAGTACGGGGGACCACAGAGGGCCCAAAGAGACCCAGTACTTC.

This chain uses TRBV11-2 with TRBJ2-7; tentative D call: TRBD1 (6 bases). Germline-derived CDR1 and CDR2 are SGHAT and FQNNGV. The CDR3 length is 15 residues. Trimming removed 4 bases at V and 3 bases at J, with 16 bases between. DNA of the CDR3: TGTGCCAGCAGCTATAAACAGGGATCGAACTACGAGCAGTACTTC. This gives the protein CASSYKQGSNYEQYF.

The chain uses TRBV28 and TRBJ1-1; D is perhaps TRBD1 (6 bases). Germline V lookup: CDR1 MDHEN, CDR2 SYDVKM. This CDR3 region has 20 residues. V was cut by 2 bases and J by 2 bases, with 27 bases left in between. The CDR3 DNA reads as TGTGCCAGCAGTTTAAAGCCCCCCGAGGCGGCGAACAGGGCCAACACTGAAGCTTTCTTT. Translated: CASSLKPPEAANRANTEAFF.

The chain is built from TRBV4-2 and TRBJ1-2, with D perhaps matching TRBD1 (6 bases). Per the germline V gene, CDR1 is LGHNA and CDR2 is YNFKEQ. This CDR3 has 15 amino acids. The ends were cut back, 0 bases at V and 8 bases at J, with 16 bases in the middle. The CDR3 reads CASSQEAPGAGGYTF. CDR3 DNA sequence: TGTGCCAGCAGCCAAGAGGCGCCAGGGGCGGGCGGCTACACCTTC.

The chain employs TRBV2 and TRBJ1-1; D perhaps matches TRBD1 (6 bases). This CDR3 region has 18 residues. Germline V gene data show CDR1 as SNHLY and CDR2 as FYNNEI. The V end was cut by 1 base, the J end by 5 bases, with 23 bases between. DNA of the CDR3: TGTGCCAGCAGTGAAGAGGGAGATGGGGGGGCGACCGGGACTGAAGCTTTCTTT. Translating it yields CASSEEGDGGATGTEAFF.

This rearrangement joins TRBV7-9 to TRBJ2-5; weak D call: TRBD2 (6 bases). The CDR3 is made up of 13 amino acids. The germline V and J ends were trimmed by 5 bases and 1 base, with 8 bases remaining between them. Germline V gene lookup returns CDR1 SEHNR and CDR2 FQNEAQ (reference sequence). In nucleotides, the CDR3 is TGTGCCAGCAGCCCGGGGGTCCAAGAGACCCAGTACTTC. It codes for CASSPGVQETQYF.

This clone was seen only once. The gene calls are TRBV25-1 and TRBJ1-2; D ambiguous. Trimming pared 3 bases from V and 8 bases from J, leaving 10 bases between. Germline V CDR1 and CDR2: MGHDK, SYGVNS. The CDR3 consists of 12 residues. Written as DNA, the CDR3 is TGTGCCAGCAGTGATTACTTCGGGGGCTACACCTTC. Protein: CASSDYFGGYTF.

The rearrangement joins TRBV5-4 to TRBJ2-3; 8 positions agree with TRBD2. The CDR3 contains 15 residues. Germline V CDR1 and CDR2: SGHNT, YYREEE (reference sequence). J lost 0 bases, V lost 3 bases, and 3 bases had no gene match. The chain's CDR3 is CASSWTSTSTDTQYF. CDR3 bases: TGTGCCAGCAGCTGGACTAGCACTAGCACAGATACGCAGTATTTT.

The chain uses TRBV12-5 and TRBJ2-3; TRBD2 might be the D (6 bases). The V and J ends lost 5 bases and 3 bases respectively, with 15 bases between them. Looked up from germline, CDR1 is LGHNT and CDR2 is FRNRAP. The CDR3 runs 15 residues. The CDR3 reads CASGPPQGGTDTQYF. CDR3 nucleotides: TGTGCTAGTGGTCCCCCCCAGGGAGGTACAGATACGCAGTATTTT.

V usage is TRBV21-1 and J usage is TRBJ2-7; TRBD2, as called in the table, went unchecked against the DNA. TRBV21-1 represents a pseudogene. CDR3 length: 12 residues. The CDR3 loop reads CASTSGYYEQYF. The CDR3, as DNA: TGTGCCAGCACTTCCGGGTACTACGAGCAGTACTTC.

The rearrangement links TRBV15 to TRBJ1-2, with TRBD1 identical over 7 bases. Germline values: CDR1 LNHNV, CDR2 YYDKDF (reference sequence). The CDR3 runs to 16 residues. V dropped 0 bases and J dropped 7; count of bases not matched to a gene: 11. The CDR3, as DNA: TGTGCCACCAGCAGAGATCTGGCAGCCCAGGGGGGTGGCTACACCTTC. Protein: CATSRDLAAQGGGYTF.

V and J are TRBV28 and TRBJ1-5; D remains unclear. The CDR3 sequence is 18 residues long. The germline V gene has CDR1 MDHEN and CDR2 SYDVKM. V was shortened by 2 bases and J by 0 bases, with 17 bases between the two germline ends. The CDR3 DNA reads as TGTGCCAGCAGTTTAAACGGGAAGTGGTATGGTAGCAATCAGCCCCAGCATTTT. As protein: CASSLNGKWYGSNQPQHF. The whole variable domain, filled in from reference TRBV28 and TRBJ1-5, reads DVKVTQSSRYLVKRTGEKVFLECVQDMDHENMFWYRQDPGLGLRLIYFSYDVKMKEKGDIPEGYSVSREKKERFSLILESASTNQTSMYLCASSLNGKWYGSNQPQHFGDGTRLSIL.

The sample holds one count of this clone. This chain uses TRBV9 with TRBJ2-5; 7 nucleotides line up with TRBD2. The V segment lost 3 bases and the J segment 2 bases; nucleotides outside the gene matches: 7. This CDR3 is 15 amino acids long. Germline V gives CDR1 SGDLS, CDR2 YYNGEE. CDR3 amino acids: CASSAPGGRQETQYF. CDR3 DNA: TGTGCCAGCAGCGCCCCGGGAGGCAGGCAAGAGACCCAGTACTTC.